Detailed here is one T cell receptor beta chain. Its specificity is unknown. The data were taken from a study of T cells after yellow fever vaccination. Study in general: Fractions low in cell number were prepared with SMART-Seq v4 Ultra Low Input.

Notes on the study in general: By day 5 rather than day 15, the secondary response had peaked, though it was weaker. High-abundance clonotypes from the bulk population could contaminate FACS-sorted repertoires.

Using its own MiXCR run on the 5' RACE reads, TCRdb lists one record per CDR3 protein. Of hundreds of thousands of distinct CDR3 sequences in the sample, about 17% were seen once. V was clipped by 8 bases and J by 8 bases, with 10 bases between them. Per the germline V gene, CDR1 is SEHNR and CDR2 is FQNEAQ (reference sequence). CDR3 length: 12 amino acids. The specimen was PBMCs, collected before the yellow fever booster vaccination. This TCR derives from a man younger than 35 who received the YFV17D yellow fever vaccine. The V and J genes are TRBV7-9 and TRBJ1-6; D gene ambiguous. The CDR3 loop is CASRGSYSPLHF. CDR3 DNA: TGTGCCAGCCGCGGCAGCTATTCACCCCTCCACTTT.